Listed below are T cell receptor beta chains from one sample, sequenced in a study of cytomegalovirus exposure and HLA in healthy donors. Using immunoSEQ multiplex PCR, the repertoire was profiled, and TCRdb retains in-frame clones only, with some absent. The sample lists roughly 150,000 clones, about four fifths occurring once. Specimen: PBMCs. These receptor sequences come from a man aged 25-45 years in good health and CMV-seronegative. Both conserved end residues are part of each CDR3. D genes are given only for firm matches. The listing skips clone size in some rows; elsewhere it reads once, few, many or a size class.

cdr3_length	j_call	clone_size	d_call	v_call	cdr3_aa	cdr3_nt
15	TRBJ2-1	NA	NA	TRBV19	CASSIVGAPGNEQFF	TGTGCCAGTAGTATAGTGGGGGCCCCCGGCAATGAGCAGTTCTTC
14	TRBJ2-3	NA	NA	TRBV29-1	CSVSRWQGSDTQYF	TGCAGCGTTTCAAGGTGGCAGGGGTCAGATACGCAGTATTTT
15	TRBJ2-1	NA	NA	TRBV7-8	CASSLVFSSYNEQFF	TGTGCCAGCAGCTTAGTTTTCAGCTCCTACAATGAGCAGTTCTTC
19	TRBJ1-3	NA	NA	TRBV11-2	CASSARLLAKTDSGNTIYF	TGTGCCAGCAGCGCCAGACTGCTCGCCAAAACCGACTCTGGAAACACCATATATTTT
14	TRBJ2-7	NA	TRBD1	TRBV5-1	CASSSTGGSDEQYF	TGCGCCAGCAGCTCGACAGGGGGTAGCGACGAGCAGTACTTC
17	TRBJ2-5	NA	NA	TRBV7-9	CSSSFPAAAGGGETQYF	TGTTCCAGCAGCTTCCCAGCAGCGGCAGGGGGAGGAGAGACCCAGTACTTC
15	TRBJ2-3	NA	NA	TRBV6-5	CASSTQGSSTDTQYF	TGTGCCAGCAGTACTCAGGGTTCGAGCACAGATACGCAGTATTTT
14	TRBJ2-3	few	NA	TRBV9	CASSVDQGTDTQYF	TGTGCCAGCAGCGTAGATCAGGGAACAGATACGCAGTATTTT
17	TRBJ2-3	once	NA	TRBV11-2	CASSQRDIGLGTDTQYF	TGTGCCAGCAGCCAACGGGACATAGGGTTAGGCACAGATACGCAGTATTTT
15	TRBJ1-1	NA	NA	TRBV5-1	CASSLVSGQNTEAFF	TGCGCCAGCAGCTTGGTTTCAGGGCAAAACACTGAAGCTTTCTTT
17	TRBJ1-5	NA	TRBD1	TRBV7-6	CASSLSTDRVVNQPQHF	TGTGCCAGCAGCCTTTCAACTGACAGGGTAGTCAATCAGCCCCAGCATTTT
11	TRBJ1-1	NA	NA	TRBV20-1	CSAVRATEAFF	TGCAGTGCCGTGAGGGCAACTGAAGCTTTCTTT
12	TRBJ2-7	NA	NA	TRBV7-8	CASSLSHYEQYF	TGTGCCAGCAGCTTATCCCATTACGAGCAGTACTTC
14	TRBJ2-1	NA	TRBD1	TRBV4-2	CASSRGQGINEQFF	TGTGCCAGCAGCCGAGGACAGGGAATCAATGAGCAGTTCTTC
13	TRBJ1-1	once	NA	TRBV25-1	CASSHPKSTEAFF	TGTGCCAGCAGTCATCCCAAGAGCACTGAAGCTTTCTTT
13	TRBJ2-5	NA	TRBD1	TRBV5-1	CASSGQGLETQYF	TGCGCCAGCAGCGGACAGGGATTGGAGACCCAGTACTTC
13	TRBJ2-2	NA	TRBD1	TRBV28	CASRTGALGELFF	TGTGCCAGCAGGACAGGGGCTCTCGGGGAGCTGTTTTTT
13	TRBJ1-5	NA	NA	TRBV19	CASSNTDSRPQHF	TGTGCCAGTAGTAATACGGACTCAAGGCCCCAGCATTTT
14	TRBJ2-7	NA	TRBD1	TRBV6-5	CASSYLDRGYEQYF	TGTGCCAGCAGTTACTTGGACAGGGGGTACGAGCAGTACTTC
18	TRBJ2-1	NA	TRBD1	TRBV23-1	CASGPGQKNPSSYNEQFF	TGCGCCAGCGGTCCGGGACAGAAAAACCCTAGCTCCTACAATGAGCAGTTCTTC
14	TRBJ2-7	NA	NA	TRBV5-6	CASSLAMRPYEQYF	TGTGCCAGCAGCCTCGCAATGAGGCCCTACGAGCAGTACTTC
16	TRBJ2-5	NA	TRBD1	TRBV5-1	CASSQLPTGGSETQYF	TGCGCCAGCAGTCAACTTCCGACAGGGGGGTCCGAGACCCAGTACTTC
15	TRBJ2-1	NA	NA	TRBV18	CASSPTGSSYNEQFF	TGTGCCAGCTCACCCACAGGGAGCTCCTACAATGAGCAGTTCTTC
14	TRBJ1-5	NA	TRBD1	TRBV5-4	CASSAGTGNQPQHF	TGTGCCAGCAGCGCGGGGACAGGAAATCAGCCCCAGCATTTT
14	TRBJ2-7	NA	NA	TRBV5-1	CASSFQGGSYEQYF	TGCGCCAGCAGCTTCCAGGGGGGCTCCTACGAGCAGTACTTC
13	TRBJ2-7	NA	NA	TRBV6-1	CASSNGQPYEQYF	TGTGCCAGCAGTAACGGACAGCCCTACGAGCAGTACTTC
17	TRBJ2-3	once	TRBD2	TRBV11-3	CASSLDLAGIGTDTQYF	TGTGCCAGCAGCTTAGACTTAGCGGGAATCGGTACAGATACGCAGTATTTT
17	TRBJ2-1	NA	NA	TRBV19	CASSVDPLAGSYNEQFF	TGTGCCAGTAGTGTCGACCCGTTAGCTGGGTCCTACAATGAGCAGTTCTTC
13	TRBJ2-7	NA	NA	TRBV19	CASSLTSSYEQYF	TGTGCCAGTAGTTTGACATCCTCCTACGAGCAGTACTTC
15	TRBJ2-1	NA	NA	TRBV4-2	CASSQDRASDLGQFF	TGTGCCAGCAGCCAAGATAGGGCTAGCGATTTAGGGCAGTTCTTC
14	TRBJ1-1	few	TRBD1	TRBV27	CASSLVGGGGEAFF	TGTGCCAGCAGTTTAGTTGGAGGGGGCGGTGAAGCTTTCTTT
13	TRBJ1-1	NA	NA	TRBV11-3	CASSLAGNTEAFF	TGTGCCAGCAGCTTAGCAGGAAACACTGAAGCTTTCTTT
13	TRBJ2-5	NA	TRBD1	TRBV2	CASSRDREETQYF	TGTGCCAGCAGCCGGGACAGGGAAGAGACCCAGTACTTC
13	TRBJ1-2	NA	NA	TRBV23-1	CASSPPGTFGYTF	TGCGCCAGCAGTCCACCCGGGACTTTTGGCTACACCTTC
16	TRBJ2-7	NA	TRBD1	TRBV27	CASSLSPGTGSHEQYF	TGTGCCAGCAGTTTATCCCCCGGGACAGGGTCCCACGAGCAGTACTTC
15	TRBJ1-1	NA	NA	TRBV6-4	CASRGVVDGRLGAFF	TGTGCCAGCAGGGGCGTGGTAGACGGTAGGCTGGGAGCTTTCTTT
12	TRBJ1-2	NA	NA	TRBV5-1	CASSLVGEGYTF	TGCGCCAGCAGCTTGGTAGGGGAAGGCTACACCTTC
13	TRBJ2-1	NA	TRBD2	TRBV25-1	CATQLATYNEQFF	TGTGCCACCCAACTAGCGACCTACAATGAGCAGTTCTTC
16	TRBJ2-2	NA	NA	TRBV18	CASSSIEGLATGELFF	TGTGCCAGCTCATCAATTGAGGGTCTTGCAACCGGGGAGCTGTTTTTT
15	TRBJ2-2	NA	TRBD1	TRBV19	CASGDRGQNTGELFF	TGTGCCAGTGGGGACAGGGGGCAAAACACCGGGGAGCTGTTTTTT
13	TRBJ1-5	NA	NA	TRBV7-9	CASSLEGSGPQHF	TGTGCCAGCAGCTTAGAGGGTAGCGGGCCCCAGCATTTT
15	TRBJ1-5	NA	NA	TRBV6-6	CASRRGQGNGQPQHF	TGTGCCAGCAGGCGCGGACAAGGCAACGGTCAGCCCCAGCATTTT
15	TRBJ2-3	few	TRBD2	TRBV18	CASSPGIAGADTQYF	TGTGCCAGCTCACCCGGGATAGCGGGAGCAGATACGCAGTATTTT
14	TRBJ2-3	NA	NA	TRBV4-1	CASSQDLSRDTQYF	TGCGCCAGCAGCCAAGATCTTTCGAGAGATACGCAGTATTTT
16	TRBJ2-5	NA	TRBD1	TRBV7-8	CASSLAGGSESETQYF	TGTGCCAGCAGCTTAGCAGGGGGCTCTGAGTCAGAGACCCAGTACTTC
12	TRBJ1-2	NA	NA	TRBV7-9	CSSSNPRNGYTF	TGTTCCAGCAGCAACCCCAGGAATGGCTACACCTTC
17	TRBJ2-5	NA	NA	TRBV9	CASSVEETRGSRETRYF	TGTGCCAGCAGCGTAGAGGAGACAAGGGGGTCCAGAGAGACCCGGTACTTC
13	TRBJ1-2	NA	TRBD1	TRBV30	CAFTGGRDYGYTF	TGTGCCTTCACAGGGGGACGGGACTATGGCTACACCTTC
18	TRBJ1-2	NA	NA	TRBV6-4	CASSDSSEGRRAPYGYTF	TGTGCCAGCAGTGACTCTTCCGAAGGTAGGAGGGCCCCCTATGGCTACACCTTC
14	TRBJ2-1	NA	TRBD2	TRBV4-1	CASSQGLAGDEQFF	TGCGCCAGCAGCCAGGGACTAGCGGGGGATGAGCAGTTCTTC
15	TRBJ2-6	NA	NA	TRBV6-5	CASSYGQSGANVLTF	TGTGCCAGCAGTTACGGGCAGTCTGGGGCCAACGTCCTGACTTTC
17	TRBJ2-3	NA	TRBD1	TRBV7-9	CASSTPRGSGQGSTQYF	TGTGCCAGCAGCACACCACGAGGATCGGGACAGGGATCGACGCAGTATTTT
13	TRBJ1-1	NA	NA	TRBV5-1	CASSLVRGVEAFF	TGCGCCAGCAGCTTGGTCAGGGGCGTTGAAGCTTTCTTT
15	TRBJ2-1	NA	TRBD1	TRBV27	CASSSGQGTYNEQFF	TGTGCCAGCAGTTCGGGACAGGGAACCTACAATGAGCAGTTCTTC
19	TRBJ2-1	NA	TRBD2	TRBV5-1	CASSLAPSRAGRGYNEQFF	TGCGCCAGCAGCTTGGCCCCCTCTCGAGCCGGGAGGGGCTACAATGAGCAGTTCTTC